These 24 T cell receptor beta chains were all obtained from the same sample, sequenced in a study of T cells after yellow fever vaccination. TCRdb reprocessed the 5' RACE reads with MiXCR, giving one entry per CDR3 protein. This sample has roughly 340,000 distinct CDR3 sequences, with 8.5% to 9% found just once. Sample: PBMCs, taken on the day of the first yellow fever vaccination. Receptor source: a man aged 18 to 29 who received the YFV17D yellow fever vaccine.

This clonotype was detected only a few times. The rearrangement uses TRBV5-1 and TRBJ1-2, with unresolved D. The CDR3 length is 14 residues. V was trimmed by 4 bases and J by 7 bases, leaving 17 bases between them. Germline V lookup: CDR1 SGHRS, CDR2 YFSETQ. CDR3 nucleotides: TGCGCCAGCAGCGAGCCCTCGCGGCCCAGTGGCTACACCTTC. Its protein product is CASSEPSRPSGYTF.

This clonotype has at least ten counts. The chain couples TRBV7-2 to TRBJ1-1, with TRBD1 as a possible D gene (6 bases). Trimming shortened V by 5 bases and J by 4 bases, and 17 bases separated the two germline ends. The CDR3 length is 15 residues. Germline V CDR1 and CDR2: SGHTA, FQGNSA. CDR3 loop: CASSLIGGPGTEAFF. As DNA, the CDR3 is TGTGCCAGCAGCCTGATTGGGGGCCCGGGCACTGAAGCTTTCTTT.

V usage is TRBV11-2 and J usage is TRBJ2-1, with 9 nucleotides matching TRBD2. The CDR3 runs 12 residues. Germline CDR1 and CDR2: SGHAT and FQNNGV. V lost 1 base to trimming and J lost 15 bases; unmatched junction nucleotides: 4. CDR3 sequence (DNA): TGTGCCAGCAGCTTAGTACTAGCGGGTCCGTTCTTC. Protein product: CASSLVLAGPFF.

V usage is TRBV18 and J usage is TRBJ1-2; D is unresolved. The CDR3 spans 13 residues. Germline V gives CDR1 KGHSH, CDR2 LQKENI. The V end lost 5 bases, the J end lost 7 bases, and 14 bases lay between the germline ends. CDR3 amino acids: CASSTPAKSGYTF. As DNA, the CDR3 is TGTGCCAGCTCAACCCCGGCGAAATCTGGCTACACCTTC. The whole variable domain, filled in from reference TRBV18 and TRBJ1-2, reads NAGVMQNPRHLVRRRGQEARLRCSPMKGHSHVYWYRQLPEEGLKFMVYLQKENIIDESGMPKERFSAEFPKEGPSILRIQQVVRGDSAAYFCASSTPAKSGYTFGSGTRLTVV.

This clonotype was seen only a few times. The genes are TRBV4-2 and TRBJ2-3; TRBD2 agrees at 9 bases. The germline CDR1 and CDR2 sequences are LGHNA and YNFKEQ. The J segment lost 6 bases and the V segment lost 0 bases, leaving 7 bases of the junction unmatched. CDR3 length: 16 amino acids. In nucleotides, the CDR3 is TGTGCCAGCAGCCAAGATCGGCGGGGGGGCCTCGATACGCAGTATTTT. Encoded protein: CASSQDRRGGLDTQYF.

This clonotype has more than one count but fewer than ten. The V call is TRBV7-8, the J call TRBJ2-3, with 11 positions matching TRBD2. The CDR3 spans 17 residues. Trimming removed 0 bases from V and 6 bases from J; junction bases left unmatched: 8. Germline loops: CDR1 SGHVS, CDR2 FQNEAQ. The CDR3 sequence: CASSLASSGGAGDTQYF. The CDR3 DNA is TGTGCCAGCAGCTTAGCGAGTAGCGGGGGGGCGGGGGATACGCAGTATTTT.

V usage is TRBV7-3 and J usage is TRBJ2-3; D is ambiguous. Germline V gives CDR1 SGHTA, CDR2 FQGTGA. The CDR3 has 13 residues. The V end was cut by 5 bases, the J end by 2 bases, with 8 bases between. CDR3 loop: CASSPEDTDTQYF. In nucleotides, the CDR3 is TGTGCCAGCAGCCCAGAGGACACAGATACGCAGTATTTT.

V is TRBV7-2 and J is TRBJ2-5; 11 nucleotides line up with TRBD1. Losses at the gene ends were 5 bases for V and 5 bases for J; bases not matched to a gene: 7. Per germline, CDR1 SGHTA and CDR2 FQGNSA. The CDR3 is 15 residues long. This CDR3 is CASSPRDRGFETQYF. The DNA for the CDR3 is TGTGCCAGCAGCCCCCGGGACAGGGGGTTTGAGACCCAGTACTTC. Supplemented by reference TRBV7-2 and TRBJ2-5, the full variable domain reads GAGVSQSPSNKVTEKGKDVELRCDPISGHTALYWYRQSLGQGLEFLIYFQGNSAPDKSGLPSDRFSAERTGGSVSTLTIQRTQQEDSAVYLCASSPRDRGFETQYFGPGTRLLVL.

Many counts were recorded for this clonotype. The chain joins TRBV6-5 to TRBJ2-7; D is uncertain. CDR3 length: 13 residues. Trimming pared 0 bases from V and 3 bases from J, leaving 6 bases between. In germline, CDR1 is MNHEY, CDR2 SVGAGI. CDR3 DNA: TGTGCCAGCAGTTACTCCTTGGACTACGAGCAGTACTTC. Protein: CASSYSLDYEQYF.

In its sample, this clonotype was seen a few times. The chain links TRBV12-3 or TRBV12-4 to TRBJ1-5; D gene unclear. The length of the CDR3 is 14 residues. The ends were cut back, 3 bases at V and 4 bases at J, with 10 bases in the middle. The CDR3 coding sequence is TGTGCCAGCAGTTTTCAGGTCCGGAATCAGCCCCAGCATTTT. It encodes CASSFQVRNQPQHF.

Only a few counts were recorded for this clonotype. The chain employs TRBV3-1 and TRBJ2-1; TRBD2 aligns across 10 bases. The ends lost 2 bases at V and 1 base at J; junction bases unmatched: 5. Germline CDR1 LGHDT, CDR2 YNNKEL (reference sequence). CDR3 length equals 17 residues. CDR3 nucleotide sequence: TGTGCCAGCAGCCAAAGCAAGCGGGGGGGTTCCTACAATGAGCAGTTCTTC. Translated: CASSQSKRGGSYNEQFF.

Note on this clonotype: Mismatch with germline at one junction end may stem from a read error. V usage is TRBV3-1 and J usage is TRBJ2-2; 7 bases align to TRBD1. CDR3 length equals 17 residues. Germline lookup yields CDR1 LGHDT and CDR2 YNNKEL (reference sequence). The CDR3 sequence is CASSKEVGTDRNGELFF. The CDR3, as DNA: TGTGCCAGCAGCAAAGAGGTTGGGACGGACAGGAACGGGGAGCTGTTTTTT.

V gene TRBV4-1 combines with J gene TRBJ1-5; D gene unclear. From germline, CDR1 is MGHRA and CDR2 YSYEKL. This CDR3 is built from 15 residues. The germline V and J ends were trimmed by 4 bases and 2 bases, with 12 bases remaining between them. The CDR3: CASSPTRAGNQPQHF. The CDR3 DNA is TGCGCCAGCAGCCCGACCCGGGCGGGCAATCAGCCCCAGCATTTT.

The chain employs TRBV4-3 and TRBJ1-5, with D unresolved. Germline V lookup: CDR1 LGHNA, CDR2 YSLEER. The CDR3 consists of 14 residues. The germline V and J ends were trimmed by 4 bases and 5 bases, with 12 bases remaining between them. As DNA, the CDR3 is TGCGCCAGCAGCCCGGTGACAACCGATCAGCCCCAGCATTTT. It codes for CASSPVTTDQPQHF.

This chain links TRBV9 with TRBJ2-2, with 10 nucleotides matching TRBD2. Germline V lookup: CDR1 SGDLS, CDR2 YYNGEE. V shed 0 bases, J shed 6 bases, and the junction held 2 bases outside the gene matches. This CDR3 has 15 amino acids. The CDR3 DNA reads TGTGCCAGCAGCGTAGATGGACTAGCGGCCGGGGAGCTGTTTTTT. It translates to CASSVDGLAAGELFF.

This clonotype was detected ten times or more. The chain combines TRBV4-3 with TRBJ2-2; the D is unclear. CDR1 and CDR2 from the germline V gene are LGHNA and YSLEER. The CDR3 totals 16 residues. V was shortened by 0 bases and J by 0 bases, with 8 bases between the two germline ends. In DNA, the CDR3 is TGCGCCAGCAGCCAAGAGGGGTGGGCGAACACCGGGGAGCTGTTTTTT. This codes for CASSQEGWANTGELFF.

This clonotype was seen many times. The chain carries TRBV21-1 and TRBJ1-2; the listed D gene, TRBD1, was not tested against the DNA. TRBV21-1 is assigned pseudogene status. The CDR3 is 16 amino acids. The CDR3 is CASRPGQGDPNYGYTF. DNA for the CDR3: TGTGCCAGCAGACCGGGACAGGGGGATCCTAACTATGGCTACACCTTC.

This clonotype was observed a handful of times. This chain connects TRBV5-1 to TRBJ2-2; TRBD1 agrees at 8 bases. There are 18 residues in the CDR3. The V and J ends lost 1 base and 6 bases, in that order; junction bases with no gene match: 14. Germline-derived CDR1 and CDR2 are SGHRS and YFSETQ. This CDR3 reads CASSLFGSVQGAPGELFF. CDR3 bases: TGCGCCAGCAGCTTGTTTGGATCCGTGCAGGGGGCGCCCGGGGAGCTGTTTTTT.

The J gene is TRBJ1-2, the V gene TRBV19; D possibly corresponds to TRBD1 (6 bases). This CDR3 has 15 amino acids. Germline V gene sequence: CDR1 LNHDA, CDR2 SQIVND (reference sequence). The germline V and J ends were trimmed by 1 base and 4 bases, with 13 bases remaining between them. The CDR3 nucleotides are TGTGCCAGTAGTATAGCAGGGGATAGTGGCTATGGCTACACCTTC. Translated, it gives CASSIAGDSGYGYTF.

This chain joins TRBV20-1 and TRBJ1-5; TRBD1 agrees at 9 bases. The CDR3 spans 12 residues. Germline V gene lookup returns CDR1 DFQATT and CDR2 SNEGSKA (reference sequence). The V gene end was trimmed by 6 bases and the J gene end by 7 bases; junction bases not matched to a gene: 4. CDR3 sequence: CSARTGDQPQHF. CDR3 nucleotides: TGCAGTGCCAGGACAGGGGACCAGCCCCAGCATTTT.

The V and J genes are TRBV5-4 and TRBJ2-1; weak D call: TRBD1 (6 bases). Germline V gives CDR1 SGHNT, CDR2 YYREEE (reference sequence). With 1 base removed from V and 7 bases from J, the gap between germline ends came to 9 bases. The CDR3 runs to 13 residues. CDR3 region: CASSLTGLNEQFF. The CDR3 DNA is TGTGCCAGCAGCTTGACAGGGTTAAATGAGCAGTTCTTC.

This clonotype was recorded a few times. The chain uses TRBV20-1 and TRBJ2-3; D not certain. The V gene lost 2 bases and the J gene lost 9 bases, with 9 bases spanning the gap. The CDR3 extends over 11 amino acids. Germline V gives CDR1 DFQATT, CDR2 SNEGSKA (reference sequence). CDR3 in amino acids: CSARTGATQYF. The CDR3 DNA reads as TGCAGTGCTAGAACTGGAGCCACGCAGTATTTT.

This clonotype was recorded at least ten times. DNA of the CDR3: TGCGCCAGCAGCCAACAGCAGGGGGCGGGAGATACGCAGTATTTT. Residues: CASSQQQGAGDTQYF. V and J are TRBV4-3 and TRBJ2-3; 8 bases agree with TRBD1. V dropped 2 bases and J dropped 5; count of bases not matched to a gene: 6. The CDR3 covers 15 residues. Per germline, CDR1 LGHNA and CDR2 YSLEER.

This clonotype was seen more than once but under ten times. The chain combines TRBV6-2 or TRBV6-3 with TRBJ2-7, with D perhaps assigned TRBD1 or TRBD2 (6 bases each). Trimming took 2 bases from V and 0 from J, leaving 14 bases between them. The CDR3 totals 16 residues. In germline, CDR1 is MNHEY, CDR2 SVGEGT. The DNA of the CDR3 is TGTGCCAGCAGTTACAGGGGGGCGAACCCCTCCTACGAGCAGTACTTC. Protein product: CASSYRGANPSYEQYF.